Listed here are 14 T cell receptor beta chains from one sample, sequenced in a study of regulatory and conventional T cells in breast cancer. TCRdb called the PCR reads again in MiXCR, with one record for every CDR3 protein. The data contain around 15,000 distinct CDR3 sequences, 30% to 35% of them singletons. Material: conventional T cells from blood. The origin of the receptors is a female donor in good health.

The CDR3, as DNA: TGTGCCAGCAGTTTGAGGGGCAGGGCATATAGCAATCAGCCCCAGCATTTT. Its protein product is CASSLRGRAYSNQPQHF. The chain combines TRBV12-3 or TRBV12-4 with TRBJ1-5, with a tentative D call TRBD1 (5 bases). V was clipped by 3 bases and J by 0 bases, with 15 bases between them. The CDR3 runs to 17 residues.

This clonotype was counted between two and nine times. V is TRBV20-1 and J is TRBJ2-5; D ambiguous. Trimming cost V 5 bases and J 1 base, with 20 bases left between them. From germline, CDR1 is DFQATT and CDR2 SNEGSKA (reference sequence). This CDR3 has 16 amino acids. The CDR3 protein is CSAPIPAVFIQETQYF. The DNA for the CDR3 is TGCAGTGCTCCCATCCCAGCTGTTTTTATCCAAGAGACCCAGTACTTC.

V is TRBV6-1 and J is TRBJ1-5; no clear D. CDR3 length equals 14 residues. Trimming removed 2 bases from V and 4 bases from J, with 9 bases in between. Germline lookup yields CDR1 MNHNS and CDR2 SASEGT. The CDR3 region is CASSERPSNQPQHF. CDR3 sequence (DNA): TGTGCCAGCAGTGAACGCCCCAGTAATCAGCCCCAGCATTTT.

Worth noting for this clonotype: This could be a read error, since a much larger clone is one nucleotide away. This sequence joins TRBV3-1 and TRBJ2-1; 11 nucleotides line up with TRBD1. The length of the CDR3 is 16 residues. Germline lookup yields CDR1 LGHDT and CDR2 YNNKEL (reference sequence). CDR3 DNA: TGTGCCAGCAGCCAAGACGGACAGGGGGCTTACAATGAGCGGTTCTTC. This gives the protein CASSQDGQGAYNERFF.

This clonotype is medium-sized. The chain uses TRBV24-1 and TRBJ2-1; 15 bases are a match to TRBD2. V shed 4 bases and J 2 bases; nucleotides not matched to a gene: 8. The CDR3 contains 19 residues. Germline V gene data show CDR1 as KGHDR and CDR2 as SFDVKD. In DNA, the CDR3 is TGTGCCACCAGTGACCCTGGGACTAGCGGGAGGATCGCCTACAATGAGCAGTTCTTC. Its translation: CATSDPGTSGRIAYNEQFF.

The CDR3 sequence is CARGLAVKTYEQYF. The CDR3 nucleotides read TGTGCCAGAGGACTAGCGGTAAAAACCTACGAGCAGTACTTC. The chain has TRBV27 and TRBJ2-7, with 10 bases aligning to TRBD2. The germline V gene encodes CDR1 MNHEY and CDR2 SMNVEV (reference sequence). There are 14 residues in the CDR3. The junction had 7 bases not matched to a gene; V was cut back by 9 bases and J by 2 bases.

In DNA, the CDR3 is TGTGCCAGCAGTGAGGCGGGCCAGGGGAAAGAGACCCAGTACTTC. It is translated as CASSEAGQGKETQYF. The chain has TRBV2 and TRBJ2-5; weak D call: TRBD1 (6 bases). V shed 3 bases and J shed 3 bases, with 14 bases lying between them. Germline V lookup: CDR1 SNHLY, CDR2 FYNNEI. This CDR3 is 15 amino acids long.

This chain links TRBV10-2 with TRBJ1-1; D may be TRBD1 (5 bases). Germline lookup yields CDR1 WSHSY and CDR2 SAAADI. V gave up 6 bases and J gave up 7 bases, with 12 bases separating them. The CDR3 consists of 12 residues. The CDR3 loop reads CASSPRRGEAFF. The CDR3, as DNA: TGCGCCAGCAGCCCCCGTAGGGGTGAAGCTTTCTTT.

There are many counts of this clonotype. The chain joins TRBV10-3 to TRBJ2-3; D is ambiguous. Germline CDR1 is ENHRY and CDR2 is SYGVKD. This CDR3 contains 14 residues. Trimming removed 2 bases at V and 7 bases at J, with 13 bases between. CDR3 coding DNA: TGTGCCATCAGTGAGCGACTGTTAGGGAATACGCAGTATTTT. Its protein product is CAISERLLGNTQYF.

This clonotype qualifies as medium-sized (0.01 to 0.1%). The chain employs TRBV28 and TRBJ1-5, with D possibly TRBD1 on 6 matching bases. CDR3 length: 17 amino acids. V lost 1 base to trimming and J lost 2 bases, with 15 bases between them. CDR1 and CDR2 from the germline V gene are MDHEN and SYDVKM. The CDR3 DNA sequence: TGTGCCAGCAGTTTATATCAACAGGGATGGGGCAATCAGCCCCAGCATTTT. Translated, it gives CASSLYQQGWGNQPQHF.

In its sample, this clonotype was seen a few times. It may be a read error: a sequence one base away is much more abundant. The chain links TRBV6-5 to TRBJ2-7; 10 bases align to TRBD2. Germline CDR1 MNHEY, CDR2 SVGAGI. The CDR3 loop spans 14 amino acids. Trimming cost V 6 bases and J 4 bases; bases outside gene matches: 6. The CDR3 protein is CASRASGGPYEQYF. CDR3 bases: TGTGCCAGCAGAGCTAGCGGGGGACCATACGAGCAGTACTTC.

Only one count was recorded for this clonotype. The gene calls are TRBV12-3 or TRBV12-4 and TRBJ2-2; no clear D. V was shortened by 6 bases and J by 8 bases, with 10 bases between the two germline ends. The CDR3 consists of 12 residues. CDR3 protein: CASRIEVGELFF. As DNA, the CDR3 is TGTGCCAGCAGAATCGAGGTGGGGGAGCTGTTTTTT.

A few counts support this clonotype. This chain links TRBV3-1 with TRBJ2-3, with TRBD2 matching 11 bases. The length of the CDR3 is 16 residues. The germline CDR1 and CDR2 sequences are LGHDT and YNNKEL (reference sequence). The trim removed 5 bases at V and 2 bases at J, leaving 6 bases unmatched. The CDR3 nucleotides are TGTGCCAGCAGCGCATCGGGACTAGCGGTCACAGATACGCAGTATTTT. Translated: CASSASGLAVTDTQYF.

The gene calls are TRBV11-2 and TRBJ2-1; D possibly uses TRBD1 or TRBD2 (5 bases each). The germline V gene has CDR1 SGHAT and CDR2 FQNNGV. The CDR3 sequence is 16 residues long. V shed 1 base and J shed 0 bases, with 10 bases lying between them. CDR3 region: CASSLGGPRSYNEQFF. The CDR3, as DNA: TGTGCCAGCAGCTTAGGGGGACCCCGCTCCTACAATGAGCAGTTCTTC.